This T cell receptor (beta chain) was sequenced for a study of blood T cell repertoires in COVID-19. Study context: Samples came from the United States, Italy and Spain, spanning acute and convalescent COVID-19.

The table came from immunoSEQ multiplex PCR; TCRdb's copy has only in-frame clones and leaves some out. The sample has fewer than 400,000 clones, 87% seen once. Germline CDR1 reads DFQATT; CDR2 reads SNEGSKA (reference sequence). The CDR3 has 11 residues. Trimming stripped 2 bases from V and 7 bases from J, with 8 bases between. Cohorts were determined from participant-reported clinical history. Symptom resolution, clearance, or two negative PCRs marked donors in Cohort 3 as recovered. V usage is TRBV20-1 and J usage is TRBJ1-1; D gene ambiguous. Sequencing was done on a sample of PBMCs or T cells enriched from blood (not recorded which). This clonotype was sampled from a woman between 18 and 30 years old who had recovered from COVID-19. This chain's CDR3 is CSARPTVEAFF. The CDR3 bases are TGCAGTGCTAGACCTACAGTTGAAGCTTTCTTT.